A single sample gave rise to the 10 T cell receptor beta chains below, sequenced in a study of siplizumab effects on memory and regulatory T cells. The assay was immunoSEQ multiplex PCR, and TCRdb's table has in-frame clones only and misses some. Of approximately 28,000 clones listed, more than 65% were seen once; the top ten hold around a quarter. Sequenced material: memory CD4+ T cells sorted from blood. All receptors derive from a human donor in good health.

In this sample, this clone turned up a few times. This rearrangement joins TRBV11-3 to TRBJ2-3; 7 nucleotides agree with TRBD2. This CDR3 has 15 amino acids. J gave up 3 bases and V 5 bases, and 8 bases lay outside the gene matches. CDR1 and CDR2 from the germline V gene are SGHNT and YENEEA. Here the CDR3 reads CASSPRGGSTDTQYF. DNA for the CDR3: TGTGCCAGCAGCCCGAGGGGCGGGAGTACAGATACGCAGTATTTT.

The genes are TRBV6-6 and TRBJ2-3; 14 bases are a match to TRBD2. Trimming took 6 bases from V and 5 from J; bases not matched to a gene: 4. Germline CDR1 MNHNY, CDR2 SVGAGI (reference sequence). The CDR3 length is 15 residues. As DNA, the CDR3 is TGTGCCAGCAGGGGACTAGCGGGAGAAAGAGATACGCAGTATTTT. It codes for CASRGLAGERDTQYF.

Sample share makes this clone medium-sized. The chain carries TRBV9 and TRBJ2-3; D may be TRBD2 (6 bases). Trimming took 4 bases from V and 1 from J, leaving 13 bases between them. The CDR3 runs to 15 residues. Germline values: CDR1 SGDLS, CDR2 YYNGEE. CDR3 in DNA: TGTGCCAGCAGCTCTGTGACTAGTGGCACAGATACGCAGTATTTT. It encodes CASSSVTSGTDTQYF.

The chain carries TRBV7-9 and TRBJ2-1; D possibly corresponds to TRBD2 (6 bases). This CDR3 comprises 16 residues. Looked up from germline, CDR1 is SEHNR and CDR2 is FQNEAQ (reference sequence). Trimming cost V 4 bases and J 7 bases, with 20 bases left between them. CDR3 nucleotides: TGTGCCAGCAGCTCGAAGGGACTCTGGAGCGGAAATGAGCAGTTCTTC. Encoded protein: CASSSKGLWSGNEQFF.

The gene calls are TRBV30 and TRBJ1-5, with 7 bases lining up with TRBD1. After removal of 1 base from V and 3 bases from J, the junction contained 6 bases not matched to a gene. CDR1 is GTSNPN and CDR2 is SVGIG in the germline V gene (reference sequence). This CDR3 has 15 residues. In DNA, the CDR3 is TGTGCCTGGAGTGCCCTGGGACAGTTCAATCAGCCCCAGCATTTT. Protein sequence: CAWSALGQFNQPQHF. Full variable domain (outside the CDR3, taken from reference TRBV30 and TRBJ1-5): SQTIHQWPATLVQPVGSPLSLECTVEGTSNPNLYWYRQAAGRGLQLLFYSVGIGQISSEVPQNLSASRPQDRQFILSSKKLLLSDSGFYLCAWSALGQFNQPQHFGDGTRLSIL.

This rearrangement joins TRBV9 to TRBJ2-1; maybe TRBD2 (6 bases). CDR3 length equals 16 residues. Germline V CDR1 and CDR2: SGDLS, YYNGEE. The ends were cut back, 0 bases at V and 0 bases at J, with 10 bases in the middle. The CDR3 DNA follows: TGTGCCAGCAGCGTAGCGGGAGCGACCTCCTACAATGAGCAGTTCTTC. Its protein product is CASSVAGATSYNEQFF.

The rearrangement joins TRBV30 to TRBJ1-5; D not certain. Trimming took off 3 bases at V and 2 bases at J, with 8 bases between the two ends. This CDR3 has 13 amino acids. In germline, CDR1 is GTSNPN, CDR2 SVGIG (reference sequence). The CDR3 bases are TGTGCCTGGAGCCCCCAGGGCAATCAGCCCCAGCATTTT. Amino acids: CAWSPQGNQPQHF.

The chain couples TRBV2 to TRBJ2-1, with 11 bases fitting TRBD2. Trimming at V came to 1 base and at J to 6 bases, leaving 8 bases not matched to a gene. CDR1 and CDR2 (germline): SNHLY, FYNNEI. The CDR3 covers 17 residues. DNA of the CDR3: TGTGCCAGCAGTGAAGGATTTAGCGGGAGGGAGGGCAATGAGCAGTTCTTC. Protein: CASSEGFSGREGNEQFF. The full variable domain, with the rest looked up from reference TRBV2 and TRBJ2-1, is EPEVTQTPSHQVTQMGQEVILRCVPISNHLYFYWYRQILGQKVEFLVSFYNNEISEKSEIFDDQFSVERPDGSNFTLKIRSTKLEDSAMYFCASSEGFSGREGNEQFFGPGTRLTVL.

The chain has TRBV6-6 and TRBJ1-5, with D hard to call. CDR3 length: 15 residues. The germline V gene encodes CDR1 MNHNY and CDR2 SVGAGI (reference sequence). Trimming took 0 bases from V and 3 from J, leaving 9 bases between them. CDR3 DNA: TGTGCCAGCAGTTACTCCCAAACCTACAATCAGCCCCAGCATTTT. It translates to CASSYSQTYNQPQHF.

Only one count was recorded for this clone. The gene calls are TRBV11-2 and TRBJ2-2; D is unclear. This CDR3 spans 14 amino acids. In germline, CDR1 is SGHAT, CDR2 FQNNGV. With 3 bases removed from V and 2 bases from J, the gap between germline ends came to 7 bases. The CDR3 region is CASSLSINTGELFF. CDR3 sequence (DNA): TGTGCCAGCAGCTTGTCAATTAACACCGGGGAGCTGTTTTTT.